Sequencing of this T cell receptor (beta chain) was carried out in a study of multiple sclerosis patients with progressive multifocal leukoencephalopathy. The time point denotes: roughly 6 months of natalizumab therapy. Germline CDR1 and CDR2: SGHDN and FVKESK. This CDR3 contains 17 residues. The V and J ends lost 0 bases and 4 bases, in that order; junction bases with no gene match: 8. Measured with immunoSEQ multiplex PCR; TCRdb has only the in-frame clones, and not every one. The table shows some 30,000 clones, with approximately 89% occurring only once. This sequence originates from a human donor with multiple sclerosis. The chain is built from TRBV14 and TRBJ2-1; 8 bases fit TRBD1. Material: PBMCs, obtained from a patient treated with natalizumab. The chain's CDR3 is CASSQDRYRDRYNEQFF. CDR3 nucleotide sequence: TGTGCCAGCAGCCAAGATCGCTATCGGGACAGGTACAATGAGCAGTTCTTC.